This T cell receptor (beta chain) was recorded in a study of CD8 T cells in ankylosing spondylitis. General study points: Reports say disease-linked clones showed up significantly more in matched ankylosing spondylitis synovial fluid. CD8+ by phenotype, disease-linked clones were relatively rare in peripheral blood. In ankylosing spondylitis blood, a motif of seven to nine highly homologous TCR beta variants appeared characteristic.

For TCR beta, libraries came from quantitative 5'-RACE with molecular barcodes. TCRdb ran MiXCR on the 5' RACE reads and lists one entry per CDR3 protein. Here the sample spans hundreds of thousands of distinct CDR3 sequences, 12% being singletons. CDR1 MNHEY and CDR2 SVGEGT come from the germline V gene. The CDR3 sequence is 11 residues long. With 10 bases removed from V and 1 base from J, the gap between germline ends came to 7 bases. This clonotype was detected many times. The antigen remains undetermined. The chain carries TRBV6-2 or TRBV6-3 and TRBJ1-1, with unresolved D. The sample was blood, either unsorted or a sorted T cell fraction (not recorded which). The TCR originated in a male donor with ankylosing spondylitis. The CDR3 loop reads CATHWNTEAFF. CDR3 in DNA: TGTGCCACCCACTGGAACACTGAAGCTTTCTTT.